Listed here are 20 T cell receptor beta chains from one sample, sequenced in a study of CD8 T cells in ankylosing spondylitis. TCRdb reanalysed the 5' RACE reads using MiXCR and keeps one entry per CDR3 protein. Of 250,000 to 400,000 distinct CDR3 sequences in the sample, roughly 10% are singletons; the top ten hold roughly 9%. The sample consisted of blood, either unsorted or a sorted T cell fraction (not recorded which). These receptors were taken from a female donor with ankylosing spondylitis or in good health (not recorded which).

This clonotype was picked up a small number of times. The chain links TRBV12-3 or TRBV12-4 to TRBJ1-5; 7 nucleotides match TRBD1. CDR3 length: 16 residues. J lost 2 bases, V lost 1 base, and 5 bases had no gene match. The CDR3, as DNA: TGTGCCAGCAGTTTAGAGACAGGGACGGGCAATCAGCCCCAGCATTTT. Translation: CASSLETGTGNQPQHF.

This clonotype was recorded many times. The J gene is TRBJ2-5, the V gene TRBV29-1; unclear D gene. Trimming left V 5 bases short and J 3 bases short, with 4 bases between. The CDR3 runs to 10 residues. Per the germline V gene, CDR1 is SQVTM and CDR2 is ANQGSEA. The CDR3 sequence: CSVTEETQYF. The CDR3 coding sequence is TGCAGCGTTACCGAAGAGACCCAGTACTTC.

The chain links TRBV3-1 to TRBJ1-2; no definite D call. CDR1 is LGHDT, CDR2 YNNKEL, per germline (reference sequence). The V end was cut by 2 bases, the J end by 5 bases, with 12 bases between. There are 14 residues in the CDR3. The DNA for the CDR3 is TGTGCCAGCAGCCAACACGATCAAGGGTATGGCTACACCTTC. Protein sequence: CASSQHDQGYGYTF.

The chain employs TRBV7-9 and TRBJ1-4; 8 nucleotides match TRBD1. CDR1 SEHNR and CDR2 FQNEAQ come from the germline V gene (reference sequence). J gave up 7 bases and V 5 bases, and 9 bases lay outside the gene matches. The CDR3 extends over 15 amino acids. This CDR3 reads CASSRRTGRVEKLFF. For the CDR3, the DNA is TGTGCCAGCAGCCGGCGGACAGGGAGAGTTGAAAAACTGTTTTTT.

The V gene is TRBV4-1, the J gene TRBJ2-5; 7 bases match TRBD1. This CDR3 is built from 13 residues. CDR1 and CDR2 (germline): MGHRA, YSYEKL. Trimming cost V 5 bases and J 2 bases; bases outside gene matches: 2. The CDR3 spells CASSRGPQETQYF. As DNA, the CDR3 is TGCGCCAGCAGCAGGGGGCCTCAAGAGACCCAGTACTTC.

V and J are TRBV20-1 and TRBJ1-5; TRBD1 matches at 7 bases. Germline lookup yields CDR1 DFQATT and CDR2 SNEGSKA (reference sequence). Germline trimming cut 5 bases from V and 6 bases from J; bases unmatched to any gene: 7. The length of the CDR3 is 13 residues. CDR3 sequence (DNA): TGCAGTGCTGCTACAGGGGCGGGTCAGCCCCAGCATTTT. Translating gives CSAATGAGQPQHF.

This clonotype was counted many times. In DNA, the CDR3 is TGTGCCAGCAGTTACTCACAGGGCTTAACCCCTCGAAACATTCAGTACTTC. It is translated as CASSYSQGLTPRNIQYF. The V call is TRBV6-2 or TRBV6-3, the J call TRBJ2-4, with D possibly being TRBD1 (6 bases). Trimming shortened V by 0 bases and J by 6 bases, and 18 bases separated the two germline ends. The CDR3 runs to 17 residues. Germline CDR1 is MNHEY and CDR2 is SVGEGT.

Many counts were recorded for this clonotype. V and J are TRBV7-2 and TRBJ1-1; tentative D call: TRBD1 (6 bases). Germline assignment: CDR1 SGHTA and CDR2 FQGNSA. Between the trimmed V and J ends, which lost 9 bases and 6 bases, there was a span of 20 bases. CDR3 length equals 14 residues. CDR3 residues: CASKPEGGLAEAFF. CDR3 nucleotides: TGTGCCAGTAAACCCGAGGGGGGGCTCGCTGAAGCTTTCTTT.

This clonotype was detected many times. The rearrangement links TRBV4-3 to TRBJ2-7; possible D gene TRBD1, 6 bases. This CDR3 contains 14 residues. Looked up from germline, CDR1 is LGHNA and CDR2 is YSLEER. Trimming took off 0 bases at V and 1 base at J, with 7 bases between the two ends. CDR3 region: CASSQDGTSYEQYF. In DNA form, the CDR3 reads TGCGCCAGCAGCCAAGACGGGACATCCTACGAGCAGTACTTC.

The genes are TRBV20-1 and TRBJ1-1, with TRBD1 matching over 8 bases. The V and J ends lost 6 bases and 0 bases, in that order; junction bases with no gene match: 6. This CDR3 comprises 14 residues. Per germline, CDR1 DFQATT and CDR2 SNEGSKA (reference sequence). The CDR3 DNA sequence: TGCAGTGCATCGTCAGGGGGCATGAACACTGAAGCTTTCTTT. The encoded protein is CSASSGGMNTEAFF.

This clonotype was seen many times. The chain couples TRBV5-4 to TRBJ2-3; D is undetermined. V lost 2 bases and J lost 0, with 16 bases in between. The CDR3 has 17 amino acids. Germline V lookup: CDR1 SGHNT, CDR2 YYREEE (reference sequence). This chain's CDR3 is CASSLNWRDPSTDTQYF. CDR3 DNA: TGTGCCAGCAGCTTAAACTGGCGCGACCCGAGCACAGATACGCAGTATTTT.

In this sample, this clonotype turned up a few times. V gene TRBV27 combines with J gene TRBJ2-7; TRBD1 aligns across 7 bases. Germline values: CDR1 MNHEY, CDR2 SMNVEV (reference sequence). V lost 4 bases to trimming and J lost 4 bases; unmatched junction nucleotides: 10. The CDR3 loop spans 15 amino acids. The CDR3 DNA sequence: TGTGCCAGCAGTTCGGGACAGAGAGGTTTATACGAGCAGTACTTC. As protein: CASSSGQRGLYEQYF.

This clonotype was picked up many times. The rearrangement uses TRBV20-1 and TRBJ2-5, with TRBD1 identical over 11 bases. The germline V gene has CDR1 DFQATT and CDR2 SNEGSKA (reference sequence). The CDR3 is 18 amino acids. V lost 3 bases to trimming and J lost 4 bases; unmatched junction nucleotides: 16. CDR3 region: CSASSETSRTGGRETQYF. CDR3 in DNA: TGCAGTGCTAGCTCTGAGACCTCGAGGACAGGGGGCCGAGAGACCCAGTACTTC.

This clonotype was seen at least ten times. V usage is TRBV5-1 and J usage is TRBJ2-2; D may be TRBD1 (6 bases). The CDR3 length is 14 residues. Trimming took off 7 bases at V and 3 bases at J, with 13 bases between the two ends. Looked up from germline, CDR1 is SGHRS and CDR2 is YFSETQ. The CDR3 nucleotides read TGCGCCAGCCGCCGGGACAAAGACACCGGGGAGCTGTTTTTT. Translating it yields CASRRDKDTGELFF.

CDR3 sequence (DNA): TGCGCCAGCAGCCCGTGGGGGTCAGGGTCGCTAACTAGCACAGATACGCAGTATTTT. It specifies CASSPWGSGSLTSTDTQYF. The genes are TRBV5-1 and TRBJ2-3; D may be TRBD1 or TRBD2 (5 bases each). This CDR3 comprises 19 residues. Between the trimmed V and J ends, which lost 4 bases and 0 bases, there was a span of 24 bases. Germline CDR1 reads SGHRS; CDR2 reads YFSETQ.

This clonotype appeared many times. The rearrangement joins TRBV28 to TRBJ2-7; 11 nucleotides match TRBD1. The CDR3 is 13 amino acids. CDR1 and CDR2 (germline): MDHEN, SYDVKM. Trimming at V came to 5 bases and at J to 4 bases, leaving 1 base not matched to a gene. The CDR3 DNA follows: TGTGCCAGCAGTCGGGACAGGGGGTACGAGCAGTACTTC. It codes for CASSRDRGYEQYF.

This clonotype was found many times. V is TRBV19 and J is TRBJ2-1; D not certain. The CDR3 sequence is 12 residues long. Germline assignment: CDR1 LNHDA and CDR2 SQIVND (reference sequence). The germline V and J ends were trimmed by 3 bases and 6 bases, with 6 bases remaining between them. The CDR3 sequence: CASSIFTNEQFF. CDR3 DNA sequence: TGTGCCAGTAGTATCTTCACCAATGAGCAGTTCTTC.

This clonotype has at least ten counts. V usage is TRBV29-1 and J usage is TRBJ2-2; TRBD2 matches at 9 bases. Germline V gives CDR1 SQVTM, CDR2 ANQGSEA. The V segment lost 5 bases and the J segment 3 bases; nucleotides outside the gene matches: 7. The CDR3 sequence is 15 residues long. CDR3 loop: CSVSQIAGDTGELFF. The CDR3 nucleotides read TGCAGCGTTTCTCAAATAGCGGGGGACACCGGGGAGCTGTTTTTT.

The chain uses TRBV7-2 and TRBJ1-5; D gene ambiguous. Trimming pared 3 bases from V and 7 bases from J, leaving 7 bases between. Germline CDR1 is SGHTA and CDR2 is FQGNSA. CDR3 length: 12 residues. The DNA of the CDR3 is TGTGCCAGCAGCTTGGACTGGCAGCCCCAGCATTTT. Translation: CASSLDWQPQHF.

The rearrangement joins TRBV12-3 or TRBV12-4 to TRBJ1-2, with 9 bases fitting TRBD1. The CDR3 spans 14 residues. The V gene end was trimmed by 6 bases and the J gene end by 6 bases; junction bases not matched to a gene: 8. The CDR3 loop is CASSSGQGKNGYTF. In DNA, the CDR3 is TGTGCCAGCAGCTCCGGACAGGGGAAGAATGGCTACACCTTC.